A selection of T cell receptor beta chains follows, all from one sample in a study of T cell changes during pregnancy in multiple sclerosis. Here immunoSEQ multiplex PCR was the method, and the copy in TCRdb shows in-frame clones only, minus some. The sample records fewer than 70,000 clones, 94% being singletons. The sample in question was CD8+ T cells from peripheral blood mononuclear cells, obtained in the third trimester of pregnancy. These TCRs come from a female donor with multiple sclerosis, enrolled in a pregnancy study. Each CDR3 is given with its conserved first and last residue. The order of the fields is J gene, clone size, D gene, V gene, CDR3 DNA, CDR3 protein. The D gene is left open where the match is weak. Part of the rows lack a size; the others show once, few, many or a class for expanded clones.

j_gene: TRBJ1-1; abundance: NA; d_gene: NA; v_gene: TRBV5-6; CDR3nt: TGTGCCAGTTCTAGGGGGGGCTGGACTGAAGCTTTCTTT; CDR3aa: CASSRGGWTEAFF
j_gene: TRBJ2-3; abundance: NA; d_gene: TRBD1; v_gene: TRBV2; CDR3nt: TGTGCCAGCAGCGATACAGGGGCCCCCACAGATACGCAGTATTTT; CDR3aa: CASSDTGAPTDTQYF
j_gene: TRBJ2-7; abundance: NA; d_gene: TRBD2; v_gene: TRBV7-6; CDR3nt: TGTGCCAGCAGCCAAAGAATCGGTAGCGGGATTTACGAGCAGTACTTC; CDR3aa: CASSQRIGSGIYEQYF
j_gene: TRBJ2-2; abundance: NA; d_gene: NA; v_gene: TRBV11-2; CDR3nt: TGTGCCAGCAGCTCCTACCCCCAGGAAAACACCGGGGAGCTGTTTTTT; CDR3aa: CASSSYPQENTGELFF
j_gene: TRBJ2-3; abundance: NA; d_gene: TRBD2; v_gene: TRBV4-3; CDR3nt: TGCGCCAGCAGCCAAAACGCGGGAGCGGCTAGCACAGATACGCAGTATTTT; CDR3aa: CASSQNAGAASTDTQYF
j_gene: TRBJ2-1; abundance: NA; d_gene: TRBD2; v_gene: TRBV10-3; CDR3nt: TGTGCCACCCAGATTATGGGCGGGAGGGCTTCGGACAATGAGCAGTTCTTC; CDR3aa: CATQIMGGRASDNEQFF
j_gene: TRBJ2-1; abundance: NA; d_gene: TRBD2; v_gene: TRBV27; CDR3nt: TGTGCCAGCAGCTCGGGACTAGCGGGAGGTTGGGGTGAGCAGTTCTTC; CDR3aa: CASSSGLAGGWGEQFF
j_gene: TRBJ1-2; abundance: NA; d_gene: NA; v_gene: TRBV2; CDR3nt: TGTGCCACCAAAAAGAGAGATGGCTACACCTTC; CDR3aa: CATKKRDGYTF
j_gene: TRBJ2-7; abundance: NA; d_gene: TRBD2; v_gene: TRBV5-1; CDR3nt: TGCGCCAGCAGCTTGGGGGCGGCGGGAGCTTACTCCTACGAGCAGTACTTC; CDR3aa: CASSLGAAGAYSYEQYF
j_gene: TRBJ2-7; abundance: NA; d_gene: TRBD2; v_gene: TRBV7-9; CDR3nt: TGTGCCAGCAGCCCACGGGGTCTAGCGGGAGGGTCCGAGCAGTACTTC; CDR3aa: CASSPRGLAGGSEQYF
j_gene: TRBJ2-7; abundance: NA; d_gene: NA; v_gene: TRBV28; CDR3nt: TGTGCCACTACCTCTTACTACGGGATCCACTACGAGCAGTACTTC; CDR3aa: CATTSYYGIHYEQYF
j_gene: TRBJ2-2; abundance: NA; d_gene: NA; v_gene: TRBV21-1; CDR3nt: TGTGCCAGCAGCAAAGATGAGGAGGGGGAGCTGTTTTTT; CDR3aa: CASSKDEEGELFF
j_gene: TRBJ1-2; abundance: NA; d_gene: NA; v_gene: TRBV4-1; CDR3nt: TGCGCCAGCAGCCAAGGTCCCGACTATGGCTACACCTTC; CDR3aa: CASSQGPDYGYTF
j_gene: TRBJ2-7; abundance: once; d_gene: TRBD2; v_gene: TRBV18; CDR3nt: TGTGCCAGCTCACCTCATGGACTAGCAGTTTTCCCGTTTACTCACTACGAGCAGTACTTC; CDR3aa: CASSPHGLAVFPFTHYEQYF
j_gene: TRBJ1-2; abundance: NA; d_gene: TRBD1; v_gene: TRBV7-9; CDR3nt: TGTGCCAGCAGCTCCGACAGGGGTAGGGGCTACACCTTC; CDR3aa: CASSSDRGRGYTF
j_gene: TRBJ1-3; abundance: NA; d_gene: TRBD1; v_gene: TRBV6-6; CDR3nt: TGTGCCAGCAGTGGAATGGACAGGGGGGGAAACACCATATATTTT; CDR3aa: CASSGMDRGGNTIYF
j_gene: TRBJ2-1; abundance: NA; d_gene: TRBD2; v_gene: TRBV9; CDR3nt: TGTGCCAGCAGCGTAGGAACACTAGCGGGAGATGGCGAGCAGTTCTTC; CDR3aa: CASSVGTLAGDGEQFF
j_gene: TRBJ2-1; abundance: NA; d_gene: NA; v_gene: TRBV7-8; CDR3nt: TGTGCCGGAGGGTCCGATCAAACATTCTACAATGAGCAGTTCTTC; CDR3aa: CAGGSDQTFYNEQFF
j_gene: TRBJ1-5; abundance: NA; d_gene: NA; v_gene: TRBV7-8; CDR3nt: TGTGCCAGCAGCTTAGGGGCGGGGGGGACAAATCAGCCCCAGCATTTT; CDR3aa: CASSLGAGGTNQPQHF
j_gene: TRBJ2-5; abundance: NA; d_gene: NA; v_gene: TRBV27; CDR3nt: TGTGCCAGCAGTTTAATGCAGGGGCCGCTAGGGACCCAGTACTTC; CDR3aa: CASSLMQGPLGTQYF
j_gene: TRBJ2-1; abundance: NA; d_gene: TRBD2; v_gene: TRBV9; CDR3nt: TGTGCCAGCAGCGTAGGCGGGGGGGGTGAGCAGTTCTTC; CDR3aa: CASSVGGGGEQFF
j_gene: TRBJ1-2; abundance: NA; d_gene: TRBD1; v_gene: TRBV4-1; CDR3nt: TGCGCCAGCAGCGGACGACAGGGAGCGTGGCCCGATACCTATGGCTACACCTTC; CDR3aa: CASSGRQGAWPDTYGYTF
j_gene: TRBJ1-1; abundance: few; d_gene: NA; v_gene: TRBV19; CDR3nt: TGTGCCAGTACCCACGGTCGTACTGAAGCTTTCTTT; CDR3aa: CASTHGRTEAFF
j_gene: TRBJ1-6; abundance: NA; d_gene: NA; v_gene: TRBV30; CDR3nt: TGTGCCTGGAGTGTACAGGATTCACCCCTCCACTTT; CDR3aa: CAWSVQDSPLHF
j_gene: TRBJ2-1; abundance: NA; d_gene: NA; v_gene: TRBV9; CDR3nt: TGTGCCAGCAGCGTCTCAGGGGCCGATGAGCAGTTCTTC; CDR3aa: CASSVSGADEQFF
j_gene: TRBJ1-2; abundance: NA; d_gene: NA; v_gene: TRBV7-2; CDR3nt: TGTGCCAGCAGCCATTACTCAGGGGTCTATGGCTACACCTTC; CDR3aa: CASSHYSGVYGYTF
j_gene: TRBJ2-1; abundance: NA; d_gene: TRBD2; v_gene: TRBV19; CDR3nt: TGTGCCAGTACTTGGGGGAGGGGAGGCAATGAGCAGTTCTTC; CDR3aa: CASTWGRGGNEQFF
j_gene: TRBJ1-5; abundance: NA; d_gene: NA; v_gene: TRBV10-3; CDR3nt: TGTGCCAGCCAGACAGGTAATCAGCCCCAGCATTTT; CDR3aa: CASQTGNQPQHF
j_gene: TRBJ2-1; abundance: NA; d_gene: TRBD1; v_gene: TRBV5-6; CDR3nt: TGTGCCAGCAGCTTGCCTCCCGGGACAGGGGATTACAATGAGCAGTTCTTC; CDR3aa: CASSLPPGTGDYNEQFF
j_gene: TRBJ2-1; abundance: NA; d_gene: TRBD2; v_gene: TRBV29-1; CDR3nt: TGCAGCGTTGACACTAGCGGAACATACAATGAGCAGTTCTTC; CDR3aa: CSVDTSGTYNEQFF
j_gene: TRBJ2-3; abundance: once; d_gene: TRBD2; v_gene: TRBV5-4; CDR3nt: TGTGCCAGCAGCTTGGCGGGACGGGAGGTAACGGGGGATACGCAGTATTTT; CDR3aa: CASSLAGREVTGDTQYF
j_gene: TRBJ1-5; abundance: NA; d_gene: NA; v_gene: TRBV18; CDR3nt: TGTGCCAGCTCACCGGGGGGGACCGCTTTCTATAGCAATCAGCCCCAGCATTTT; CDR3aa: CASSPGGTAFYSNQPQHF
j_gene: TRBJ2-7; abundance: NA; d_gene: NA; v_gene: TRBV4-3; CDR3nt: TGCGCCAGCAGCCAAGGACTGATTACCTACGAGCAGTACTTC; CDR3aa: CASSQGLITYEQYF
j_gene: TRBJ2-7; abundance: NA; d_gene: TRBD1; v_gene: TRBV6-1; CDR3nt: TGTGCCAGCAGTGAAGCGCCCAGGGGGTCTACCTACGAGCAGTACTTC; CDR3aa: CASSEAPRGSTYEQYF
j_gene: TRBJ1-2; abundance: NA; d_gene: NA; v_gene: TRBV9; CDR3nt: TGTGCCAGCAGCGTGGGAGGGTTGGGCTATGGCTACACCTTC; CDR3aa: CASSVGGLGYGYTF
j_gene: TRBJ2-5; abundance: NA; d_gene: TRBD1; v_gene: TRBV6-6; CDR3nt: TGTGCCAGCAGTTCCAGGACAGGGGCGCAAGAGACCCAGTACTTC; CDR3aa: CASSSRTGAQETQYF
j_gene: TRBJ2-1; abundance: NA; d_gene: TRBD1; v_gene: TRBV6-4; CDR3nt: TGTGCCACCTCCTCTGAGGGACAGGGAAACAATGAGCAGTTCTTC; CDR3aa: CATSSEGQGNNEQFF
j_gene: TRBJ2-7; abundance: NA; d_gene: NA; v_gene: TRBV11-2; CDR3nt: TGTGCCAGCAGCTTAGAGAGTGGGTTGTCGTGGAGCTCCTACGAGCAGTACTTC; CDR3aa: CASSLESGLSWSSYEQYF
j_gene: TRBJ2-1; abundance: NA; d_gene: TRBD2; v_gene: TRBV5-6; CDR3nt: TGTGCCAGCAGCTTTGACCCGCAGGGACTAGCGGGAGGAGGTGGGCAGTTCTTC; CDR3aa: CASSFDPQGLAGGGGQFF
j_gene: TRBJ2-1; abundance: NA; d_gene: TRBD2; v_gene: TRBV29-1; CDR3nt: TGCAGCGTTGTCCAGCGGGAGCGGCGCGAGCAGTTCTTC; CDR3aa: CSVVQRERREQFF
j_gene: TRBJ2-1; abundance: NA; d_gene: TRBD2; v_gene: TRBV6-5; CDR3nt: TGTGCCAGCAGTTCTAGCGGGCTCCCCTACAATGAGCAGTTCTTC; CDR3aa: CASSSSGLPYNEQFF
j_gene: TRBJ2-1; abundance: NA; d_gene: NA; v_gene: TRBV7-9; CDR3nt: TGTGCCAGCAGCTTTGAACTACGACGCGAGCAGTTCTTC; CDR3aa: CASSFELRREQFF
j_gene: TRBJ1-2; abundance: NA; d_gene: TRBD1; v_gene: TRBV6-4; CDR3nt: TGTGCCAGCAGTGACTCGACTGGGACAGGGCCTAACTATGGCTACACCTTC; CDR3aa: CASSDSTGTGPNYGYTF
j_gene: TRBJ2-1; abundance: NA; d_gene: NA; v_gene: TRBV7-9; CDR3nt: TGTGCCAGCAGCTTACTAAGTATTGAGCAGTTCTTC; CDR3aa: CASSLLSIEQFF
j_gene: TRBJ2-5; abundance: NA; d_gene: TRBD2; v_gene: TRBV5-4; CDR3nt: TGTGCCAGCAGCTTGAGTGTAGCGGGACTGCAAGAGACCCAGTACTTC; CDR3aa: CASSLSVAGLQETQYF
j_gene: TRBJ1-2; abundance: NA; d_gene: TRBD1; v_gene: TRBV11-2; CDR3nt: TGTGCCAGCAGCCCAGGGACAGGGGGAAACTATGGCTACACCTTC; CDR3aa: CASSPGTGGNYGYTF
j_gene: TRBJ2-3; abundance: NA; d_gene: TRBD1; v_gene: TRBV10-3; CDR3nt: TGTGCCATCAGTGAACAGGGGGCTACAGATACGCAGTATTTT; CDR3aa: CAISEQGATDTQYF
j_gene: TRBJ2-7; abundance: few; d_gene: NA; v_gene: TRBV19; CDR3nt: TGTGCCAGTAGTATAAGCAGACAGTACGAGCAGTACTTC; CDR3aa: CASSISRQYEQYF